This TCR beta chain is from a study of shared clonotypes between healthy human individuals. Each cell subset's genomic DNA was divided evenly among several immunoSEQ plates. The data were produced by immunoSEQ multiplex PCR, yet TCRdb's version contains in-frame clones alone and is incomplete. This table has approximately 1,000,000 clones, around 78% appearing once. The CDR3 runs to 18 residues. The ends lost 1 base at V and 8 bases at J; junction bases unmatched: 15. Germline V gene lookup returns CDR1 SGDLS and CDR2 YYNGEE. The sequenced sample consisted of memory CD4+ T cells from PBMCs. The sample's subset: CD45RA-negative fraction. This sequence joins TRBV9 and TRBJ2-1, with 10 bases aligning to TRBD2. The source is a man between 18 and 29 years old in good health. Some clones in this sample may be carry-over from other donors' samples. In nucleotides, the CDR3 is TGTGCCAGCAGCGTAAGGTCCCCTAGCGGGAGTTTTGGCGATGAGCAGTTCTTC. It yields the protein CASSVRSPSGSFGDEQFF.